One sample yielded the 10 T cell receptor beta chains listed below, sequenced in a study of cytotoxic CD8 clonotypes in ibrutinib-treated CLL. Data came from immunoSEQ multiplex PCR; TCRdb stores just in-frame clones and leaves some out. The table has more than 85,000 clones, approximately 77% seen once; the top ten hold under 30%. Sequencing used PBMCs, obtained after 24 months of ibrutinib treatment. The receptors stem from a human donor with chronic lymphocytic leukemia.

The table lists this clone with a few counts. V and J are TRBV2 and TRBJ2-1; 9 nucleotides line up with TRBD2. Trimming took 0 bases from V and 6 from J; bases not matched to a gene: 0. Germline V gene lookup returns CDR1 SNHLY and CDR2 FYNNEI. CDR3 length equals 14 residues. CDR3 in amino acids: CASSEASGSNEQFF. In DNA, the CDR3 is TGTGCCAGCAGTGAAGCTAGCGGGAGCAATGAGCAGTTCTTC.

The chain recombines TRBV28 with TRBJ1-5; 8 nucleotides line up with TRBD1. CDR3 length equals 13 residues. V lost 6 bases to trimming and J lost 5 bases; unmatched junction nucleotides: 3. The germline CDR1 and CDR2 sequences are MDHEN and SYDVKM. CDR3 loop: CASRPDRDQPQHF. The CDR3 bases are TGTGCCAGCAGACCGGACAGGGATCAGCCCCAGCATTTT.

This clone has a handful of counts. The chain carries TRBV7-2 and TRBJ2-2, with a possible D match to TRBD1 (6 bases). The germline V and J ends were trimmed by 6 bases and 6 bases, with 26 bases remaining between them. This CDR3 spans 18 amino acids. Germline values: CDR1 SGHTA, CDR2 FQGNSA. The DNA of the CDR3 is TGTGCCAGCAGTCCTTACAGGGCCTCGGGTATTTACGCCGGGGAGCTGTTTTTT. This translates into CASSPYRASGIYAGELFF.

The CDR3 nucleotides are TGTGCCAGCAGCGTAGCTGGGGCTTCCTACGAGCAGTACTTC. Translation gives CASSVAGASYEQYF. The rearrangement uses TRBV9 and TRBJ2-7; possible D gene TRBD1, 5 bases. The CDR3 is made up of 14 amino acids. Germline-derived CDR1 and CDR2 are SGDLS and YYNGEE. Trimming pared 0 bases from V and 1 base from J, leaving 8 bases between.

This clone was recorded once. V is TRBV9 and J is TRBJ2-1; D uncertain. The V gene lost 0 bases and the J gene lost 0 bases, with 7 bases spanning the gap. This CDR3 is built from 15 residues. Germline lookup yields CDR1 SGDLS and CDR2 YYNGEE. The CDR3 is CASSVVDTSYNEQFF. CDR3 in DNA: TGTGCCAGCAGCGTAGTCGATACCTCCTACAATGAGCAGTTCTTC.

This clone was recorded only once. The chain couples TRBV6-6 to TRBJ1-6; 9 nucleotides line up with TRBD1. Germline CDR1 is MNHNY and CDR2 is SVGAGI (reference sequence). V lost 5 bases to trimming and J lost 6 bases; unmatched junction nucleotides: 8. This CDR3 has 16 residues. CDR3 amino acids: CASSVFGQGTNSPLHF. CDR3 sequence (DNA): TGTGCCAGCAGTGTCTTCGGACAGGGGACTAATTCACCCCTCCACTTT.

The chain links TRBV2 to TRBJ2-4; TRBD2 aligns across 7 bases. With V trimmed by 4 bases and J by 12 bases, 9 bases remained unmatched. Germline loops: CDR1 SNHLY, CDR2 FYNNEI. This CDR3 is 13 amino acids long. The CDR3 reads CASSAPGEGNQYF. CDR3 DNA: TGTGCCAGCAGTGCCCCGGGGGAGGGGAATCAGTACTTC.

This rearrangement joins TRBV7-8 to TRBJ1-2; D call uncertain. Between the trimmed V and J ends, which lost 4 bases and 4 bases, there was a span of 16 bases. The germline gives CDR1 SGHVS, CDR2 FQNEAQ. The CDR3 sequence is 15 residues long. CDR3 nucleotides: TGTGCCAGCAGCTACCAGGACTTATTTTCCTATGGCTACACCTTC. Translation: CASSYQDLFSYGYTF.

The chain links TRBV5-4 to TRBJ1-1; a possible D gene is TRBD1 (5 bases). Deletions cut 1 base from V and 5 bases from J, with 12 bases between. CDR3 size: 14 residues. Germline CDR1 SGHNT, CDR2 YYREEE (reference sequence). For the CDR3, the DNA is TGTGCCAGCAGCTTGCAGGGCTCGAGGACTGAAGCTTTCTTT. Translation: CASSLQGSRTEAFF. Based on the CDR3 plus reference TRBV5-4 and TRBJ1-1, the full variable domain is ETGVTQSPTHLIKTRGQQVTLRCSSQSGHNTVSWYQQALGQGPQFIFQYYREEENGRGNFPPRFSGLQFPNYSSELNVNALELDDSALYLCASSLQGSRTEAFFGQGTRLTVV.

This chain links TRBV11-1 with TRBJ2-5; D may be TRBD2 (6 bases). CDR3 length: 16 amino acids. V gave up 5 bases and J gave up 5 bases, with 21 bases separating them. Germline CDR1 and CDR2: SGHAT and FQDESV (reference sequence). In nucleotides, the CDR3 is TGTGCCAGCAGCGCAGGCCCGGGATTAGGGAGGGAGACCCAGTACTTC. It specifies CASSAGPGLGRETQYF.